The next 28 T cell receptor beta chains were all read from a single sample in a study of cytomegalovirus exposure and HLA in healthy donors. The primer mix had 60 Vbeta and 13 Jbeta primers. The data were produced by immunoSEQ multiplex PCR, yet TCRdb's version contains in-frame clones alone and is incomplete. The table records some 160,000 clones, 65% to 80% of them present only once. Sequencing used PBMCs. The origin of the receptors is a woman aged 40 to 50 in good health and CMV-seropositive.

A few counts support this clone. The rearrangement joins TRBV4-3 to TRBJ1-1, with 7 bases matching TRBD1. CDR3 size: 13 residues. Germline V gene lookup returns CDR1 LGHNA and CDR2 YSLEER. Germline trimming cut 4 bases from V and 8 bases from J; bases unmatched to any gene: 7. The CDR3, as DNA: TGCGCCAGCAGCCGTGAGACAGGGAGGGAAGCTTTCTTT. It is translated as CASSRETGREAFF.

The rearrangement joins TRBV7-6 to TRBJ2-5, with D perhaps TRBD2 (6 bases). The CDR3 extends over 17 amino acids. V was cut by 2 bases and J by 2 bases, with 18 bases left in between. CDR1 and CDR2 from the germline V gene are SGHVS and FNYEAQ. CDR3 amino acids: CASSLLEGSGGQETQYF. DNA for the CDR3: TGTGCCAGCAGCTTATTGGAGGGCAGTGGGGGACAAGAGACCCAGTACTTC.

The chain has TRBV6-6 and TRBJ2-7; D unresolved. The ends were cut back, 6 bases at V and 4 bases at J, with 7 bases in the middle. Germline values: CDR1 MNHNY, CDR2 SVGAGI (reference sequence). This CDR3 region has 11 residues. CDR3 nucleotide sequence: TGTGCCAGCAGGCGCGCATACGAGCAGTACTTC. This encodes CASRRAYEQYF.

The genes are TRBV5-6 and TRBJ2-1; 9 nucleotides agree with TRBD2. Germline CDR1 and CDR2: SGHDT and YYEEEE. This CDR3 comprises 16 residues. Losses at the gene ends were 4 bases for V and 6 bases for J; bases not matched to a gene: 11. CDR3 region: CASSTLGIAGVNEQFF. The CDR3 region has the DNA TGTGCCAGCAGCACCCTGGGAATAGCGGGGGTCAATGAGCAGTTCTTC.

The V and J genes are TRBV6-1 and TRBJ1-6; D is uncertain. Germline V CDR1 and CDR2: MNHNS, SASEGT. The CDR3 length is 15 residues. The V gene lost 8 bases and the J gene lost 0 bases, with 11 bases spanning the gap. The CDR3 DNA reads as TGTGCCAGCTATCCCTTGAGCTCCTATAATTCACCCCTCCACTTT. This gives the protein CASYPLSSYNSPLHF.

The chain employs TRBV7-8 and TRBJ1-1; TRBD1 matches at 9 bases. The germline CDR1 and CDR2 sequences are SGHVS and FQNEAQ. The CDR3 length is 13 residues. The junction had 8 bases not matched to a gene; V was cut back by 8 bases and J by 7 bases. The DNA for the CDR3 is TGTGCCAGCGGTAACGGACAGGGGCGTGAAGCTTTCTTT. Protein product: CASGNGQGREAFF.

This clone showed up just once. The chain links TRBV5-1 to TRBJ2-7; 11 positions agree with TRBD1. The V gene's germline CDR1 is SGHRS and CDR2 YFSETQ. The CDR3 length is 16 residues. The junction had 7 bases not matched to a gene; V was cut back by 2 bases and J by 3 bases. The DNA of the CDR3 is TGCGCCAGCAGCTTACCCGGGACAGGGGGTGGCTACGAGCAGTACTTC. Its translation is CASSLPGTGGGYEQYF.

The CDR3, as DNA: TGTGCCAGCAGCCTCCTCCCGGGGGGCGCGAACACCGGGGAGCTGTTTTTT. Encoded protein: CASSLLPGGANTGELFF. This rearrangement joins TRBV7-3 to TRBJ2-2, with D possibly matching TRBD2 (7 bases). Looked up from germline, CDR1 is SGHTA and CDR2 is FQGTGA. The V end lost 5 bases, the J end lost 0 bases, and 16 bases lay between the germline ends. CDR3 length equals 17 residues.

CDR3 sequence (DNA): TGTGCCAGCAGCGTATGGCCTAGCGGGACATCAGATACGCAGTATTTT. This sequence encodes CASSVWPSGTSDTQYF. The V call is TRBV9, the J call TRBJ2-3; 9 positions agree with TRBD2. V was pared by 1 base and J by 4 bases, with 7 bases of the junction left unmatched. CDR1 is SGDLS and CDR2 is YYNGEE in the germline V gene. The CDR3 spans 16 residues.

The chain couples TRBV2 to TRBJ1-1; possibly TRBD1 for D (5 bases). This CDR3 is built from 11 residues. The germline V and J ends were trimmed by 6 bases and 7 bases, with 9 bases remaining between them. Per the germline V gene, CDR1 is SNHLY and CDR2 is FYNNEI. CDR3 amino acids: CASRMTVEAFF. CDR3 in DNA: TGTGCCAGCAGGATGACAGTTGAAGCTTTCTTT.

This rearrangement joins TRBV9 to TRBJ2-5; TRBD2 agrees at 11 bases. Germline CDR1 and CDR2: SGDLS and YYNGEE. The ends lost 0 bases at V and 9 bases at J; junction bases unmatched: 4. The CDR3 is 14 residues long. CDR3 in amino acids: CASSVASGGTAQYF. The CDR3, as DNA: TGTGCCAGCAGCGTAGCTAGCGGGGGGACGGCCCAGTACTTC.

The J gene is TRBJ2-6, the V gene TRBV7-8; D gene ambiguous. The CDR3 is 19 amino acids. The V end was cut by 0 bases, the J end by 1 base, with 16 bases between. Germline V lookup: CDR1 SGHVS, CDR2 FQNEAQ. The DNA for the CDR3 is TGTGCCAGCAGCTTAGCGCGGCTATCGAGGCCATCTGGGGCCAACGTCCTGACTTTC. Translated: CASSLARLSRPSGANVLTF. Drawing the rest from reference TRBV7-8 and TRBJ2-6, the complete variable domain is GAGVSQSPRYKVAKRGQDVALRCDPISGHVSLFWYQQALGQGPEFLTYFQNEAQLDKSGLPSDRFFAERPEGSVSTLKIQRTQQEDSAVYLCASSLARLSRPSGANVLTFGAGSRLTVL.

This chain joins TRBV19 and TRBJ1-2; weak D call: TRBD1 (6 bases). The CDR3 extends over 15 amino acids. Trimming stripped 4 bases from V and 0 bases from J, with 12 bases between. Germline CDR1 reads LNHDA; CDR2 reads SQIVND (reference sequence). As DNA, the CDR3 is TGTGCCAGTAGTACCAGACAGGTCACTAACTATGGCTACACCTTC. Protein sequence: CASSTRQVTNYGYTF.

This clone was seen a single time. The V and J genes are TRBV5-1 and TRBJ1-6; D is perhaps TRBD1 (5 bases). The CDR3 covers 15 residues. V dropped 4 bases and J dropped 9 bases, with 17 bases sitting between them. Germline CDR1 SGHRS, CDR2 YFSETQ. CDR3 sequence (DNA): TGCGCCAGCAGCGTAGAACTAAACGGGGGTTCACCCCTCCACTTT. Its protein product is CASSVELNGGSPLHF.

A remark on this clone: Other nucleotide sequences from this sample produce the same CDR3. This chain connects TRBV18 to TRBJ2-7; D is unclear. The germline V and J ends were trimmed by 3 bases and 2 bases, with 8 bases remaining between them. Germline-derived CDR1 and CDR2 are KGHSH and LQKENI. The CDR3 loop spans 13 amino acids. The CDR3 sequence: CASSPAQAYEQYF. CDR3 coding DNA: TGTGCCAGCTCACCCGCGCAAGCCTACGAGCAGTACTTC.

The sample holds one count of this clone. The gene calls are TRBV7-9 and TRBJ1-1; possible D gene TRBD1, 6 bases. The ends were cut back, 8 bases at V and 1 base at J, with 11 bases in the middle. The CDR3 is 13 amino acids. The germline CDR1 and CDR2 sequences are SEHNR and FQNEAQ (reference sequence). The CDR3 loop reads CASWDTGNTEAFF. The CDR3 region has the DNA TGTGCCAGCTGGGACACTGGGAACACTGAAGCTTTCTTT. Full variable domain (outside the CDR3, taken from reference TRBV7-9 and TRBJ1-1): DTGVSQNPRHKITKRGQNVTFRCDPISEHNRLYWYRQTLGQGPEFLTYFQNEAQLEKSRLLSDRFSAERPKGSFSTLEIQRTEQGDSAMYLCASWDTGNTEAFFGQGTRLTVV.

The chain employs TRBV28 and TRBJ2-1; 12 nucleotides align to TRBD2. Trimming took 6 bases from V and 6 from J; bases not matched to a gene: 9. The germline CDR1 and CDR2 sequences are MDHEN and SYDVKM. The CDR3 contains 16 residues. The DNA for the CDR3 is TGTGCCAGCAGCGTCCCCCCTAGCGGGGGGGCCAATGAGCAGTTCTTC. Encoded protein: CASSVPPSGGANEQFF.

The rearrangement uses TRBV15 and TRBJ1-6; unclear D gene. V was pared by 0 bases and J by 6 bases, with 6 bases between. The V gene's germline CDR1 is LNHNV and CDR2 YYDKDF (reference sequence). CDR3 length: 14 amino acids. Written as DNA, the CDR3 is TGTGCCACCAGCAGAGACCGGGTTAATTCACCCCTCCACTTT. The encoded protein is CATSRDRVNSPLHF.

This chain links TRBV9 with TRBJ1-3; maybe TRBD1 (6 bases). V was pared by 3 bases and J by 0 bases, with 10 bases between. CDR3 size: 15 residues. Germline V gene sequence: CDR1 SGDLS, CDR2 YYNGEE. The CDR3: CASSGNRVSGNTIYF. The CDR3, as DNA: TGTGCCAGCAGCGGAAACAGGGTCTCTGGAAACACCATATATTTT.

Notes on this clone: Mismatch with germline at one junction end may stem from a read error. The J gene is TRBJ2-4, the V gene TRBV29-1; a possible D gene is TRBD1 (5 bases). CDR3 size: 11 residues. Per the germline V gene, CDR1 is SQVTM and CDR2 is ANQGSEA. DNA of the CDR3: TGCAGCGCGCAGGGTATAAACAGTCAGTACTTC. It yields the protein CSAQGINSQYF.

This clone was seen a few times. The chain recombines TRBV6-1 with TRBJ1-1; TRBD1 is a possible D gene (6 bases). This CDR3 comprises 13 residues. Looked up from germline, CDR1 is MNHNS and CDR2 is SASEGT. V was cut by 3 bases and J by 8 bases, with 13 bases left in between. Here the CDR3 reads CASSDLGDREAFF. The CDR3 DNA follows: TGTGCCAGCAGTGATCTGGGAGACAGGGAAGCTTTCTTT.

This chain joins TRBV2 and TRBJ1-5; 8 bases line up with TRBD1. V lost 5 bases, J lost 7 bases, and 10 bases stayed unmatched. There are 15 residues in the CDR3. Germline V gene data show CDR1 as SNHLY and CDR2 as FYNNEI. The CDR3 reads CASSLDRGNFQPQHF. The DNA for the CDR3 is TGTGCCAGCAGTCTAGACAGGGGAAATTTCCAGCCCCAGCATTTT.

This clone was detected only once. The chain is built from TRBV7-2 and TRBJ2-5; D unresolved. CDR1 and CDR2 from the germline V gene are SGHTA and FQGNSA. The CDR3 runs to 14 residues. Trimming took off 1 base at V and 1 base at J, with 7 bases between the two ends. CDR3 loop: CASSLGGPQETQYF. CDR3 sequence (DNA): TGTGCCAGCAGCTTAGGCGGCCCCCAAGAGACCCAGTACTTC.

This chain joins TRBV19 and TRBJ1-2, with 7 bases fitting TRBD1. This CDR3 comprises 16 residues. The germline gives CDR1 LNHDA, CDR2 SQIVND (reference sequence). The ends lost 1 base at V and 8 bases at J; junction bases unmatched: 13. The CDR3 coding sequence is TGTGCCAGTAGTATAGCTTTGGACAGGCGAGAAGGAGGCTACACCTTC. It yields the protein CASSIALDRREGGYTF.

The V and J genes are TRBV27 and TRBJ2-2; 12 bases agree with TRBD2. Germline V CDR1 and CDR2: MNHEY, SMNVEV (reference sequence). V shed 5 bases, J shed 7 bases, and the junction held 8 bases outside the gene matches. The CDR3 contains 16 residues. This chain's CDR3 is CASSPLAGGLGGELFF. The DNA of the CDR3 is TGTGCCAGCAGTCCTCTAGCGGGGGGGCTTGGCGGGGAGCTGTTTTTT.

The chain joins TRBV11-2 to TRBJ1-3; TRBD1 might be the D (6 bases). CDR3 length: 14 residues. The V gene lost 5 bases and the J gene lost 6 bases, with 14 bases spanning the gap. Germline V CDR1 and CDR2: SGHAT, FQNNGV. CDR3 sequence (DNA): TGTGCCAGCAGCCCAGGGGATCGGATAAACACCATATATTTT. Translated: CASSPGDRINTIYF.

J is TRBJ1-4 and V is TRBV30; 8 bases fit TRBD1. CDR1 GTSNPN and CDR2 SVGIG come from the germline V gene (reference sequence). The CDR3 spans 13 residues. V gave up 4 bases and J gave up 6 bases; unmatched junction bases: 4. CDR3 in DNA: TGTGCCTGGAAAGGACAGGGTTATGAAAAACTGTTTTTT. Protein product: CAWKGQGYEKLFF.

V usage is TRBV19 and J usage is TRBJ1-1; the match to TRBD1 covers 7 bases. The trim removed 3 bases at V and 0 bases at J, leaving 7 bases unmatched. Germline V gene data show CDR1 as LNHDA and CDR2 as SQIVND (reference sequence). The CDR3 is 16 amino acids. DNA for the CDR3: TGTGCCAGTAGTATCCCCTCAGGGGGGCTGAACACTGAAGCTTTCTTT. Encoded protein: CASSIPSGGLNTEAFF.